This TCR beta chain comes out of a study of blood T cell repertoires in COVID-19. For the study at large: Both acute and convalescent COVID-19 samples were obtained from the United States, Italy and Spain. T cells, B-cell-depleted T cells, or PBMCs provided the cDNA or gDNA that served as material.

This clone was recorded only once. In germline, CDR1 is SGHDN, CDR2 FVKESK. Trimming cost V 3 bases and J 3 bases, with 6 bases left between them. CDR3 size: 13 residues. As handled by the study authors: Amplified reference gene primers provided the basis for estimating nucleated cell counts. Assay used: immunoSEQ multiplex PCR; TCRdb lists only in-frame clones, some missing. D and trimming come from the DNA, and the V and J calls and clone size come from that table. The table has tens of thousands of clones, 86% seen once. This receptor was identified in a middle-aged man with active or convalescent COVID-19. The sequencing input was peripheral blood. The chain couples TRBV14 to TRBJ1-5, with D uncertain. The DNA of the CDR3 is TGTGCCAGCAGCCAGGGCCCCAATCAGCCCCAGCATTTT. It translates to CASSQGPNQPQHF.